This TCR beta chain came from a study of T-cell memory formation after mild COVID-19. Overall study: TCR clusters largely stayed donor specific. Findings and limits, study-wide: Second-wave clones that peaked on day 37 lacked confirmed SARS-CoV-2 specificity. Contracting CD4+ clones were located mainly in CM and EM, and CD8+ clones in EMRA. The study detected some responding clones in pre-infection memory, suggesting cross-reactive memory joined.

This clonotype was observed at least ten times. Its target is not known. Germline assignment: CDR1 DFQATT and CDR2 SNEGSKA (reference sequence). This CDR3 is built from 14 residues. The ends were cut back, 0 bases at V and 6 bases at J, with 15 bases in the middle. TCRdb re-analysed the 5' RACE reads in MiXCR, keeping a single row per CDR3 protein. The data hold 11,000 to 15,000 distinct CDR3 sequences, with about 21% observed a single time. The V call is TRBV20-1, the J call TRBJ2-7, with a possible D match to TRBD1 (6 bases). The material sequenced was PBMCs or a T cell subset sorted from them (not recorded which). The sequence derives from an adult woman who had mild COVID-19 (a few samples of this study predate the infection). Cell type and time point are not known. In DNA form, the CDR3 reads TGCAGTGCTAGAGATGGGGGCTGGGGGATCGAGCAGTACTTC. Translating it yields CSARDGGWGIEQYF.